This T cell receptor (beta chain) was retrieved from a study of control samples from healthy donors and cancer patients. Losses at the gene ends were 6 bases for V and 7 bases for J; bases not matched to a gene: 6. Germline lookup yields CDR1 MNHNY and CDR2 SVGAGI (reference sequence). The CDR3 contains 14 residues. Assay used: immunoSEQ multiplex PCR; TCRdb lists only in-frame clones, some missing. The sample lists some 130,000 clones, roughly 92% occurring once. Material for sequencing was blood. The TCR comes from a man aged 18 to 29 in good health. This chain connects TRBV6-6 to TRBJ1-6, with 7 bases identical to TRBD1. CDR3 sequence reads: CASRPTGENSPLHF. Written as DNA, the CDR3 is TGTGCCAGCAGACCCACAGGGGAGAATTCACCCCTCCACTTT.